Given below is one T cell receptor beta chain in context. The source of the sample is a study of T cell changes during pregnancy in multiple sclerosis. V trimming: 4 bases; J trimming: 4 bases; junction bases outside the gene matches: 7. CDR1 SGHRS and CDR2 YFSETQ come from the germline V gene. The CDR3 is 15 residues long. Profiling relied on immunoSEQ multiplex PCR, and the TCRdb table lists in-frame clones only, not all of them. The sample consists of about 44,000 clones, around nine tenths of them appearing once. The receptor's source is a female donor with multiple sclerosis, enrolled in a pregnancy study. The gene calls are TRBV5-1 and TRBJ2-1; TRBD2 matches 8 bases. The sequencing used CD4+ T cells from peripheral blood mononuclear cells, collected before pregnancy. CDR3 bases: TGCGCCAGCAGCGGGCAAAGCGGGGGATACAATGAGCAGTTCTTC. Its translation is CASSGQSGGYNEQFF.